Reported below is one T cell receptor beta chain. What it binds is not known. The TCR beta cDNA libraries carried unique molecular identifiers. The authors obtained some 500,000 cDNA molecules from approximately 1 to 10 million T cells. TCRdb used MiXCR to reprocess the PCR reads, holding one entry per CDR3 protein. This table has about 820,000 distinct CDR3 sequences, about 50% appearing once. The data derive from a study of post-analysis software for immune sequencing data. Study-level background: The cohort encompassed relapsing-remitting, secondary progressive and progressive-relapsing multiple sclerosis disease courses.

Study-wide results and limits: Normalized Chao1 diversity was significantly lower in multiple sclerosis patients than in controls. Controls showed lower frequencies than patients for roughly 5 TRBV segments, and TRBV5-6, TRBV5-1 and TRBV20-1 were among these. Samples prepared in the same batch strongly co-clustered by F measure.

CDR3 length: 16 amino acids. Between the trimmed V and J ends, which lost 3 bases and 4 bases, there was a span of 18 bases. Germline loops: CDR1 SGDLS, CDR2 YYNGEE. V gene TRBV9 combines with J gene TRBJ2-3; tentatively, D is TRBD2 (7 bases). Sequencing was performed on blood. The clonotype was recovered from a girl under 18 with multiple sclerosis. CDR3 residues: CASSALAEEGADTQYF. DNA for the CDR3: TGTGCCAGCAGCGCTCTAGCGGAGGAGGGGGCAGATACGCAGTATTTT.